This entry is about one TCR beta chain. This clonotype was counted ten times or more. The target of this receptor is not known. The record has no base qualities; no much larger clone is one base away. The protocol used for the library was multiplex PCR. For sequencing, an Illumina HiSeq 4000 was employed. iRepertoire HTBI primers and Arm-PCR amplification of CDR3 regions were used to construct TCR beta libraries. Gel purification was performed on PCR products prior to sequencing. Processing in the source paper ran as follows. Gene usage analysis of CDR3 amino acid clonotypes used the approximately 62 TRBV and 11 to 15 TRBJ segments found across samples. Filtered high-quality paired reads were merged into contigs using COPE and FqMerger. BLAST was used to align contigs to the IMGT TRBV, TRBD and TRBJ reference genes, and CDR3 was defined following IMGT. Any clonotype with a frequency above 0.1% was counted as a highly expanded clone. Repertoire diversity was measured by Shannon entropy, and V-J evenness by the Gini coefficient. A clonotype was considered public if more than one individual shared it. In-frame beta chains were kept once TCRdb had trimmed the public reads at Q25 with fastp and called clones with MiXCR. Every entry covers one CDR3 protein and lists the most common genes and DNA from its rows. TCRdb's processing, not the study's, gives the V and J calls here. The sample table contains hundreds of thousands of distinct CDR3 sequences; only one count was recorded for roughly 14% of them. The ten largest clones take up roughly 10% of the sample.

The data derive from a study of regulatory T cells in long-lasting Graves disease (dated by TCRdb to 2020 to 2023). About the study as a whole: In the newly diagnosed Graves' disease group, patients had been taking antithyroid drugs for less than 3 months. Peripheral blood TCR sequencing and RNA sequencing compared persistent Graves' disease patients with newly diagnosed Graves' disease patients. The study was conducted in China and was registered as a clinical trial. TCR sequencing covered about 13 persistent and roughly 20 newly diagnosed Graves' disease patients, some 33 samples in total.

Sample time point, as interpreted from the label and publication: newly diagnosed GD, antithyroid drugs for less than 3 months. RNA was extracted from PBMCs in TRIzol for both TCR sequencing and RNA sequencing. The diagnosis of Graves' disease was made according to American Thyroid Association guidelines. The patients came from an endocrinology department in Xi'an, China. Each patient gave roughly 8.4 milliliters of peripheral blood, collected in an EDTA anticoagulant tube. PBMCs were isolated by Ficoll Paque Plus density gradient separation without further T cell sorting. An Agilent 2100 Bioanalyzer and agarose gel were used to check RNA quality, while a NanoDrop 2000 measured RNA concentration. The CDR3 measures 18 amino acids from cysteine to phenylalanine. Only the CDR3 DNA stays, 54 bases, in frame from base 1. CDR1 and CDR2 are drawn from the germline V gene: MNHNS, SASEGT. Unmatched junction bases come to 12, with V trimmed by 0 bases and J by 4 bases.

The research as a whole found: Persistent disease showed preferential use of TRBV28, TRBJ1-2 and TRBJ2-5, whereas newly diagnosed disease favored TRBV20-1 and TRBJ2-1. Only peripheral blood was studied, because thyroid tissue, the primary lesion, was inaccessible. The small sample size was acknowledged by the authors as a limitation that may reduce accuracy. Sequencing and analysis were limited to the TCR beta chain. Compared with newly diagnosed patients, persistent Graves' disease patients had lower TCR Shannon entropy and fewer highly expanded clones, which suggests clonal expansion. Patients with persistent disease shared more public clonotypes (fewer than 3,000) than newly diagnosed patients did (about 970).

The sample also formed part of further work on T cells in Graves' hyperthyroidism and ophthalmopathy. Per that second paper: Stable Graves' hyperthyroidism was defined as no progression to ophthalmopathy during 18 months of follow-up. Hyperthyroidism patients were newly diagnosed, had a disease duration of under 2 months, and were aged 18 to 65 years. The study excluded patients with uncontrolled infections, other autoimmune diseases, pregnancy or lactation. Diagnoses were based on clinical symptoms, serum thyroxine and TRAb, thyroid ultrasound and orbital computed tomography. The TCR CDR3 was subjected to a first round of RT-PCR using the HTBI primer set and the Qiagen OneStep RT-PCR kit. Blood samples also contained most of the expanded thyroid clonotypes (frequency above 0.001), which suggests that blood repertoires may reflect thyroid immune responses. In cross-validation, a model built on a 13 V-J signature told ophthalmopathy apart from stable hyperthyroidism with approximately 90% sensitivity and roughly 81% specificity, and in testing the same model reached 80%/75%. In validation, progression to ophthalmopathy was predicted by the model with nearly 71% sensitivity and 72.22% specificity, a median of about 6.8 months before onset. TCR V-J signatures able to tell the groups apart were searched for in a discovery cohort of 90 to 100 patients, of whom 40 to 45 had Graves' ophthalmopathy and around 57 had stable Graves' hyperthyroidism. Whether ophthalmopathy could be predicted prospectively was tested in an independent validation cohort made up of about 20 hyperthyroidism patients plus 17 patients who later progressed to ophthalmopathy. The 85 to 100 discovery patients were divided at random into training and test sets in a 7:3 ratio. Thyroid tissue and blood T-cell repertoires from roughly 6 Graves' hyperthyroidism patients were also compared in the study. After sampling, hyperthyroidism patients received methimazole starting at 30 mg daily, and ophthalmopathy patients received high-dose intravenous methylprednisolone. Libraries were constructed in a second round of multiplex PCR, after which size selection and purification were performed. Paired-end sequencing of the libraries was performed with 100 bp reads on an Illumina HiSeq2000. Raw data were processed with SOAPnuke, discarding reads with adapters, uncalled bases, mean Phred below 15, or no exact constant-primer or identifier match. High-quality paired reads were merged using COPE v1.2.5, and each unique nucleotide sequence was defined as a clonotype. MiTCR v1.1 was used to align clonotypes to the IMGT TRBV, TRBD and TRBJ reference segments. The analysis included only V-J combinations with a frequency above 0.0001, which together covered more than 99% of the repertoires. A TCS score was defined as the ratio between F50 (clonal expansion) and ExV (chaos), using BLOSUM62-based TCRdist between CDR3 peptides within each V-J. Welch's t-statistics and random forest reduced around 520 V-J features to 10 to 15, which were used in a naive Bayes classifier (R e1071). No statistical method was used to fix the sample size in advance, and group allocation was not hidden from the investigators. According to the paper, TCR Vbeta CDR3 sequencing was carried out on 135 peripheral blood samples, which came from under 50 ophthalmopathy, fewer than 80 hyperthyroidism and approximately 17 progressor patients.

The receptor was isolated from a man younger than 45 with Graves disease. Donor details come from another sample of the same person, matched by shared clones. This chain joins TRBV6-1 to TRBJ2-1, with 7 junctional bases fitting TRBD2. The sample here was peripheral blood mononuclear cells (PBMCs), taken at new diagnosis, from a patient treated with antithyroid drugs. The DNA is TGTGCCAGCAGTGAAGCCAAAAACTCGGGACTACTATACAATGAGCAGTTCTTC. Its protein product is CASSEAKNSGLLYNEQFF.